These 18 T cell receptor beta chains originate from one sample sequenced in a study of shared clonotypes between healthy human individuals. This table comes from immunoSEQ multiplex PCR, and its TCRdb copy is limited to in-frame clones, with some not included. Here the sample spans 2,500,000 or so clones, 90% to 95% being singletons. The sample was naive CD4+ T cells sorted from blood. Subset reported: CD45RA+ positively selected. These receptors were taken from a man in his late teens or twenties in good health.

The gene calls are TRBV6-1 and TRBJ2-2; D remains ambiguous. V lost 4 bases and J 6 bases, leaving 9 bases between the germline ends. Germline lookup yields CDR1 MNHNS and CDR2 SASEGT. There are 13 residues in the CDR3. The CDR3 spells CASSAFDSGELFF. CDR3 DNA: TGTGCCAGCAGTGCTTTCGATTCCGGGGAGCTGTTTTTT.

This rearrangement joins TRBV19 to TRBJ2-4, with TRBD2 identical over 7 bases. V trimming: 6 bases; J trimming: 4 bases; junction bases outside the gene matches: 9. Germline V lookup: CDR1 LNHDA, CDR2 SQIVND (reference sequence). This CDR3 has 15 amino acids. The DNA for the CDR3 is TGTGCCAGTAGACCGACTAGCCGATCTAAAAACATTCAGTACTTC. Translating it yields CASRPTSRSKNIQYF. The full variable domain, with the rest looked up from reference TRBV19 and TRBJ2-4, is DGGITQSPKYLFRKEGQNVTLSCEQNLNHDAMYWYRQDPGQGLRLIYYSQIVNDFQKGDIAEGYSVSREKKESFPLTVTSAQKNPTAFYLCASRPTSRSKNIQYFGAGTRLSVL.

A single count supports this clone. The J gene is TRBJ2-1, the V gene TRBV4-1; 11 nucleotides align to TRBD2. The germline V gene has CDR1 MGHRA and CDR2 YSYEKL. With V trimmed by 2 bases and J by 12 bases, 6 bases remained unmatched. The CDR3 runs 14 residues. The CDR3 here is CASSQLTSGTPQFF. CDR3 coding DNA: TGCGCCAGCAGCCAATTGACTAGCGGGACCCCGCAGTTCTTC.

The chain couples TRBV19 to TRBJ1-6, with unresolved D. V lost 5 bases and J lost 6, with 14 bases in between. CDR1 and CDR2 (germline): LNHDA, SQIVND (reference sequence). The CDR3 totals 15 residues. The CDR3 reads CASSYGELGNSPLHF. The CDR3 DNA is TGTGCCAGTAGTTATGGGGAGTTGGGTAATTCACCCCTCCACTTT. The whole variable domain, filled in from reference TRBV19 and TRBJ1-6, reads DGGITQSPKYLFRKEGQNVTLSCEQNLNHDAMYWYRQDPGQGLRLIYYSQIVNDFQKGDIAEGYSVSREKKESFPLTVTSAQKNPTAFYLCASSYGELGNSPLHFGNGTRLTVT.

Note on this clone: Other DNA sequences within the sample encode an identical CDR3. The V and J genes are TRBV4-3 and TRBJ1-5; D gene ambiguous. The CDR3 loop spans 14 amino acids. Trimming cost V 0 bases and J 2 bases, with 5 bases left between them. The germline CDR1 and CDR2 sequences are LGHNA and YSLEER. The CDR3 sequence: CASSQDRGNQPQHF. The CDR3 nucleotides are TGCGCCAGCAGCCAAGATCGGGGCAATCAGCCCCAGCATTTT.

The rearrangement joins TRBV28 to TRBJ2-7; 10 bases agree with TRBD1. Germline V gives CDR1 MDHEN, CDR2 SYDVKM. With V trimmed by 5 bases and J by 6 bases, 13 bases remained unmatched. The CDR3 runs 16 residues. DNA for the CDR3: TGTGCCAGCAGTGCATATACCGGGACAGGGGCTTCCGAGCAGTACTTC. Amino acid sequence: CASSAYTGTGASEQYF.

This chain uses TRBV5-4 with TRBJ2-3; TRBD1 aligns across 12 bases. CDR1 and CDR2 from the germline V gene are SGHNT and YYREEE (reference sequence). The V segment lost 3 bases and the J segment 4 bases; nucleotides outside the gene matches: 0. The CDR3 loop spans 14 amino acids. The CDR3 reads CASSWDRGPDTQYF. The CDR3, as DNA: TGTGCCAGCAGCTGGGACAGGGGGCCAGATACGCAGTATTTT.

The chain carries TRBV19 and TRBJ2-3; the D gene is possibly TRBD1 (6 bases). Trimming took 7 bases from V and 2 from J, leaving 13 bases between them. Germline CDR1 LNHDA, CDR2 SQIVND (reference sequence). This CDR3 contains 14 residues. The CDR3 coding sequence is TGTGCCAGTAACAGGGATGGGCTCACAGATACGCAGTATTTT. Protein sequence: CASNRDGLTDTQYF.

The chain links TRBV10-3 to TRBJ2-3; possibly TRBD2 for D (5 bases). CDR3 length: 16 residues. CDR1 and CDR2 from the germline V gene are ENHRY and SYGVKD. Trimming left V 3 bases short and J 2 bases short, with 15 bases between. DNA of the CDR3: TGTGCCATCAGTGAACTGGGAGCCCTTTACACAGATACGCAGTATTTT. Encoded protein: CAISELGALYTDTQYF.

The CDR3 here is CASSLSSYGYTF. The CDR3 nucleotides are TGTGCCAGCAGCTTGTCCAGCTATGGCTACACCTTC. The V and J genes are TRBV5-5 and TRBJ1-2; the D is unclear. The CDR3 runs 12 residues. The germline gives CDR1 SGHKS, CDR2 YYEKEE (reference sequence). V was cut by 1 base and J by 4 bases, with 5 bases left in between.

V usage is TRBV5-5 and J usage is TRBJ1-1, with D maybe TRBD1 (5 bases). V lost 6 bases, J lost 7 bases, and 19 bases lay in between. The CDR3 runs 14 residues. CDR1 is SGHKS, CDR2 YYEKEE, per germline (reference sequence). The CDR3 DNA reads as TGTGCCAGCAACTCCCTTACGGGGGGAGGTGAAGCTTTCTTT. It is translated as CASNSLTGGGEAFF.

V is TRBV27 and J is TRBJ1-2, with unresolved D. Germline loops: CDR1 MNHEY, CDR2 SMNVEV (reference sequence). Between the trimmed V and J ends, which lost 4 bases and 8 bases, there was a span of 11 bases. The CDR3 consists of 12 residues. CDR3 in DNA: TGTGCCAGCAGTTCTGGGATCTCGGGCTACACCTTC. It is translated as CASSSGISGYTF.

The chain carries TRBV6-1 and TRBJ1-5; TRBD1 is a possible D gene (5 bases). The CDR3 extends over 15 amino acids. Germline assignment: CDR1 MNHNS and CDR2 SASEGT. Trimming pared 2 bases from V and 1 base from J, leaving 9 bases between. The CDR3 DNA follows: TGTGCCAGCAGTGAAATTTGGGGGAGCAATCAGCCCCAGCATTTT. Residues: CASSEIWGSNQPQHF.

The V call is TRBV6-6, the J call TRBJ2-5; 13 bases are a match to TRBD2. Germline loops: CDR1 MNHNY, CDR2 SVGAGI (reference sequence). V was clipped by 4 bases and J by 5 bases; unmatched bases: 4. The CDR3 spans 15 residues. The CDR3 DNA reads TGTGCCAGCAGTTTTACTAGCGGGGGGGCGGAGACCCAGTACTTC. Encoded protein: CASSFTSGGAETQYF.

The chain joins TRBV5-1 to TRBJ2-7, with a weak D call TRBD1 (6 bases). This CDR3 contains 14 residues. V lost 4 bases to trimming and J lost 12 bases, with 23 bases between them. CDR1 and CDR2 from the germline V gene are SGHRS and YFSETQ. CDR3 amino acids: CASSVTSEGVRLYF. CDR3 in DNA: TGCGCCAGCAGCGTTACCTCTGAGGGGGTAAGGTTGTACTTC. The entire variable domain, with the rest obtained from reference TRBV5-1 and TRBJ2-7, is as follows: KAGVTQTPRYLIKTRGQQVTLSCSPISGHRSVSWYQQTPGQGLQFLFEYFSETQRNKGNFPGRFSGRQFSNSRSEMNVSTLELGDSALYLCASSVTSEGVRLYFGPGTRLTVT.

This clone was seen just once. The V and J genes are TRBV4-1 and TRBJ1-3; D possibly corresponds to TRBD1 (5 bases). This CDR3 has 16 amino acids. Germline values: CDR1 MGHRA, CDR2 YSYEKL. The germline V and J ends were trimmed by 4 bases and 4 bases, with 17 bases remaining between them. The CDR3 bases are TGCGCCAGCAGCCCCAGGACCTATGGGGCGGGAAACACCATATATTTT. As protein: CASSPRTYGAGNTIYF.

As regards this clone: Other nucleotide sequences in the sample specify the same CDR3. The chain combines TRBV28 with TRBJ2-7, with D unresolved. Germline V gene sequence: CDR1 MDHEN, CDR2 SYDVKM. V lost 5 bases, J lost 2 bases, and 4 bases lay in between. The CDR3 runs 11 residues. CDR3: CASSRPYEQYF. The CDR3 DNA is TGTGCCAGCAGTCGGCCCTACGAGCAGTACTTC.

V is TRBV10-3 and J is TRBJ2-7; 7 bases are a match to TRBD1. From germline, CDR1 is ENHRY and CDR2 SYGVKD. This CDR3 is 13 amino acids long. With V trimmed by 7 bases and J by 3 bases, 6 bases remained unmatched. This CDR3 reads CAIKEGADYEQYF. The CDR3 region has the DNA TGTGCCATCAAAGAGGGGGCGGACTACGAGCAGTACTTC.